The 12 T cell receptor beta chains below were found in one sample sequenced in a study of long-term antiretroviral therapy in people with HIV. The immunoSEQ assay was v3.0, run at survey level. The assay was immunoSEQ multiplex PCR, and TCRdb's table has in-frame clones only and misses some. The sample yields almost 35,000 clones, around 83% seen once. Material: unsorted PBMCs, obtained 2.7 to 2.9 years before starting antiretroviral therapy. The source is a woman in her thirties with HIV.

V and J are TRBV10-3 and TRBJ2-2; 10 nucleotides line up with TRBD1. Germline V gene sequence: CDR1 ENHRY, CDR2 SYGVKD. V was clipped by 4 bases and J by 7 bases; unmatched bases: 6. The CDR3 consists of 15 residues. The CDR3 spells CAISAGQGSVGELFF. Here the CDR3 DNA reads TGTGCCATCAGTGCGGGACAGGGGAGTGTCGGGGAGCTGTTTTTT.

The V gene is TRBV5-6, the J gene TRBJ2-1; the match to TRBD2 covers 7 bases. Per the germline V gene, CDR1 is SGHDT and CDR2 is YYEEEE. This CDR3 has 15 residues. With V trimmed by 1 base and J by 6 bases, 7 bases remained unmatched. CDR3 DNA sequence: TGTGCCAGCAGCTTGCTAGCGGAGGGAACCAATGAGCAGTTCTTC. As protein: CASSLLAEGTNEQFF.

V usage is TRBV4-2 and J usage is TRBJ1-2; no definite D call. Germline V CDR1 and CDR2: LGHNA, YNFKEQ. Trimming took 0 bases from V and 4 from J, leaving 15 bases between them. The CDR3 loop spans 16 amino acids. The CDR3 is CASSQDSGNSIYGYTF. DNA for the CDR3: TGTGCCAGCAGCCAAGATTCCGGAAACTCGATCTATGGCTACACCTTC.

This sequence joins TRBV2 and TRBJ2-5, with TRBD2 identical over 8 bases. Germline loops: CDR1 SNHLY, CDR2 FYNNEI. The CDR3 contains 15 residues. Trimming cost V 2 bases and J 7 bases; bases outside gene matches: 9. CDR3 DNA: TGTGCCAGCAGTGAAAGGTTCAGCGGGGGATTGACCCAGTACTTC. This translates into CASSERFSGGLTQYF. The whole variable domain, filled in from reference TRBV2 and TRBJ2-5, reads EPEVTQTPSHQVTQMGQEVILRCVPISNHLYFYWYRQILGQKVEFLVSFYNNEISEKSEIFDDQFSVERPDGSNFTLKIRSTKLEDSAMYFCASSERFSGGLTQYFGPGTRLLVL.

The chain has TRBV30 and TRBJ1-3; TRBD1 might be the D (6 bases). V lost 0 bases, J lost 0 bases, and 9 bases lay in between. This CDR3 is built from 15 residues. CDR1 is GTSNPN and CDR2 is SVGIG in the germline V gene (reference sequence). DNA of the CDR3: TGTGCCTGGAGTGTTGGAGGGGGCTCTGGAAACACCATATATTTT. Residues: CAWSVGGGSGNTIYF.

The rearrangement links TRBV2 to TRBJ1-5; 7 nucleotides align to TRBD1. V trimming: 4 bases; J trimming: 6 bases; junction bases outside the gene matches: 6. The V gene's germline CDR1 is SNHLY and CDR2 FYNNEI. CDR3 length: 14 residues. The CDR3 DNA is TGTGCCAGCAGTGCTGAGGGGGCGCTTCAGCCCCAGCATTTT. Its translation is CASSAEGALQPQHF.

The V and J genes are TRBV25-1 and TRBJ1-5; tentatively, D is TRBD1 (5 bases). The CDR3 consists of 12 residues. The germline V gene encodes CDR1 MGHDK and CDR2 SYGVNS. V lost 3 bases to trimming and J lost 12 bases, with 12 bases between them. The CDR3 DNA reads TGTGCCAGCAGTGAGGGGGAGGGCCTCCAGCATTTT. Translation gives CASSEGEGLQHF.

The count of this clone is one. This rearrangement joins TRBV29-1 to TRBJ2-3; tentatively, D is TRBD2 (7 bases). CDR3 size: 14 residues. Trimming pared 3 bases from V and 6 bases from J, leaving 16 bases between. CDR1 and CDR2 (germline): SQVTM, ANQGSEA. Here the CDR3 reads CSVEKGGLSDTQYF. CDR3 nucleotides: TGCAGCGTTGAGAAGGGGGGGCTTTCGGATACGCAGTATTTT.

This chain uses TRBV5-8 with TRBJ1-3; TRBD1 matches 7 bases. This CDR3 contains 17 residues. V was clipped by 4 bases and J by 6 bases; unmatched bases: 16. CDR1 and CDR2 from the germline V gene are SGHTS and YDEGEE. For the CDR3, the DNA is TGTGCCAGCAGCCCTCCCCCGTCGTCGGGACAGAAAAACACCATATATTTT. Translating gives CASSPPPSSGQKNTIYF.

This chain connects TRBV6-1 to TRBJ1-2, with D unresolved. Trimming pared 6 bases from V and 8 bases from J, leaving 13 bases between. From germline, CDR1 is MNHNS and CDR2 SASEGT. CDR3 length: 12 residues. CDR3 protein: CASREDPMGYTF. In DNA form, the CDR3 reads TGTGCCAGCAGAGAGGACCCGATGGGCTACACCTTC.

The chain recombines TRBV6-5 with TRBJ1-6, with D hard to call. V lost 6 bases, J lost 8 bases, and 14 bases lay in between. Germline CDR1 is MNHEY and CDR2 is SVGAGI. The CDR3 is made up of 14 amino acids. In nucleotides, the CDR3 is TGTGCCAGCAGCCCGGGCCACGGGGATTCACCCCTCCACTTT. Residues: CASSPGHGDSPLHF.

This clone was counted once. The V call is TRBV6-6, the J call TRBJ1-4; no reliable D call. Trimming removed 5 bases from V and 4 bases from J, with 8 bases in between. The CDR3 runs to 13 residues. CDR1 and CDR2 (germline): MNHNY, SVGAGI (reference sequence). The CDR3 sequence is CASSGWVNEKLFF. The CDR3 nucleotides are TGTGCCAGCAGTGGGTGGGTTAATGAAAAACTGTTTTTT.